This T cell receptor (beta chain) was sequenced in a study of neurological immune-mediated disorders. J was trimmed by 4 bases and V by 1 base; bases with no gene match: 8. The CDR3 length is 15 residues. Germline CDR1 DFQATT, CDR2 SNEGSKA (reference sequence). At least ten counts were recorded for this clonotype. Its target is not known. Study findings and constraints: No CDR3 amino acid sequences were shared by expanded clones across subjects, suggesting private repertoires in all groups.

In TCRdb, the 5' RACE reads were re-called with MiXCR into one record per CDR3 protein. The sample has about 84,000 distinct CDR3 sequences, 10% to 13% seen once. Input material: PBMCs. The J gene is TRBJ2-3, the V gene TRBV20-1; 7 nucleotides line up with TRBD1. This clonotype was sampled from a man aged 35-49 years in good health. The CDR3 protein is CSARAPLGQADTQYF. The CDR3 DNA reads TGCAGTGCTAGAGCCCCCCTTGGACAGGCAGATACGCAGTATTTT.